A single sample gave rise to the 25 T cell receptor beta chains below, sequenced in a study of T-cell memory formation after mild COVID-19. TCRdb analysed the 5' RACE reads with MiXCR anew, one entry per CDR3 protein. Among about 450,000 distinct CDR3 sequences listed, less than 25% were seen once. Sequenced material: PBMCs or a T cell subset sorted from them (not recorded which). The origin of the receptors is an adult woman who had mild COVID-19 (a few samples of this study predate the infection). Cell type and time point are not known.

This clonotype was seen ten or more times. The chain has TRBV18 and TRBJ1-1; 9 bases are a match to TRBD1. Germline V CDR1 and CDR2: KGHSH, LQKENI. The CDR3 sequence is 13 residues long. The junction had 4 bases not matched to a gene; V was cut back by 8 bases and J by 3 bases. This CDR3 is CASRQGVDTEAFF. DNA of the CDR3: TGTGCCAGCCGACAGGGGGTGGACACTGAAGCTTTCTTT.

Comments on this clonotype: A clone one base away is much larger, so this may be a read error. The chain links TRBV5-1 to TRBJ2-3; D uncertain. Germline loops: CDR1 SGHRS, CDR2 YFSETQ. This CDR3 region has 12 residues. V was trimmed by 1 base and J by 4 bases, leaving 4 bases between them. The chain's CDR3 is CASSLIADTQYF. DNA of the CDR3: TGCGCCAGCAGCTTGATCGCAGATACGCAGTATTTT.

The CDR3 sequence is CASSISGDPDPSDEKLFF. In nucleotides, the CDR3 is TGTGCCAGCAGCATCTCCGGGGACCCAGACCCTTCAGATGAAAAACTGTTTTTT. V and J are TRBV7-9 and TRBJ1-4; maybe TRBD1 (5 bases). Germline V gene lookup returns CDR1 SEHNR and CDR2 FQNEAQ (reference sequence). The CDR3 spans 18 residues. V shed 5 bases and J shed 6 bases, with 25 bases lying between them.

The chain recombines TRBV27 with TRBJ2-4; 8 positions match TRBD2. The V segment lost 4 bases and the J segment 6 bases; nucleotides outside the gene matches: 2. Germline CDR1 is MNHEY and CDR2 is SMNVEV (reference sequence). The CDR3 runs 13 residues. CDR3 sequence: CASSSTSGNIQYF. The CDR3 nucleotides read TGTGCCAGCAGTTCAACTAGCGGAAACATTCAGTACTTC.

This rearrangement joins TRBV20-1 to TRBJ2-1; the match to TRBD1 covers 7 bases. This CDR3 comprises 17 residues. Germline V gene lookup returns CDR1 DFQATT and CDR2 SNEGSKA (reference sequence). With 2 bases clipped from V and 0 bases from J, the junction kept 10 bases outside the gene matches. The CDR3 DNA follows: TGCAGTGCTAGACATCCGTTCCGGGACAGCTCCTACAATGAGCAGTTCTTC. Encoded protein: CSARHPFRDSSYNEQFF.

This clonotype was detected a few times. CDR3 nucleotides: TGTGCCAGCAGCTTGAGGGTGGGGGATGAGCAGTTCTTC. This translates into CASSLRVGDEQFF. The chain employs TRBV5-5 and TRBJ2-1; D assignment may be TRBD1 or TRBD2 (5 bases each). Trimming took 1 base from V and 8 from J, leaving 10 bases between them. The CDR3 is 13 residues long. Germline lookup yields CDR1 SGHKS and CDR2 YYEKEE (reference sequence). The full variable domain, its missing parts supplied by reference TRBV5-5 and TRBJ2-1, is DAGVTQSPTHLIKTRGQQVTLRCSPISGHKSVSWYQQVLGQGPQFIFQYYEKEERGRGNFPDRFSARQFPNYSSELNVNALLLGDSALYLCASSLRVGDEQFFGPGTRLTVL.

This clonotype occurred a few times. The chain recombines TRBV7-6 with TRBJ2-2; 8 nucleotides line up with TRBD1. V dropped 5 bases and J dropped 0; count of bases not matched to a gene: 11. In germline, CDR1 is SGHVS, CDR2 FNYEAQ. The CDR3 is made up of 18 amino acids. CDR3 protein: CASSPVGQGATNTGELFF. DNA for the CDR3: TGTGCCAGCAGCCCTGTCGGGCAGGGGGCGACGAACACCGGGGAGCTGTTTTTT. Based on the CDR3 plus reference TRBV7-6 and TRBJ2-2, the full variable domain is GAGVSQSPRYKVTKRGQDVALRCDPISGHVSLYWYRQALGQGPEFLTYFNYEAQQDKSGLPNDRFSAERPEGSISTLTIQRTEQRDSAMYRCASSPVGQGATNTGELFFGEGSRLTVL.

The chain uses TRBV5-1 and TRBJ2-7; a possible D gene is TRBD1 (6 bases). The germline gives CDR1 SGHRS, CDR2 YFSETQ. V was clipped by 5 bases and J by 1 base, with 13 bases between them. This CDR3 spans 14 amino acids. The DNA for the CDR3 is TGCGCCAGCAGGGCACGACAGGAGTCCTACGAGCAGTACTTC. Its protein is CASRARQESYEQYF.

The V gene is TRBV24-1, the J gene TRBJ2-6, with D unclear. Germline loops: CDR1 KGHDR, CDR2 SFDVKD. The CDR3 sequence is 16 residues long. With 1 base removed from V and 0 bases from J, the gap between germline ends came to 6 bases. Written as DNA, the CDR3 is TGTGCCACCAGTGATTTTCAGTCCTCTGGGGCCAACGTCCTGACTTTC. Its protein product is CATSDFQSSGANVLTF.

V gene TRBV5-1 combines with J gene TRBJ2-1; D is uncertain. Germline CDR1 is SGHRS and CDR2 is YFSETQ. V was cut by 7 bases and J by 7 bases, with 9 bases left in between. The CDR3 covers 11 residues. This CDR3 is CASPQKNEQFF. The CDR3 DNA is TGCGCCAGCCCCCAGAAAAATGAGCAGTTCTTC. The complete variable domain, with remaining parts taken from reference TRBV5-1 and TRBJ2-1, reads KAGVTQTPRYLIKTRGQQVTLSCSPISGHRSVSWYQQTPGQGLQFLFEYFSETQRNKGNFPGRFSGRQFSNSRSEMNVSTLELGDSALYLCASPQKNEQFFGPGTRLTVL.

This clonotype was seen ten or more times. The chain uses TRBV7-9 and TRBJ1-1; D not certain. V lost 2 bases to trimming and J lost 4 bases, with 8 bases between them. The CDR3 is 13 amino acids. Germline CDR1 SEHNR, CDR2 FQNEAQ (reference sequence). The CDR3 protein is CASSLIGPTEAFF. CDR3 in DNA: TGTGCCAGCAGCTTAATAGGGCCCACTGAAGCTTTCTTT.

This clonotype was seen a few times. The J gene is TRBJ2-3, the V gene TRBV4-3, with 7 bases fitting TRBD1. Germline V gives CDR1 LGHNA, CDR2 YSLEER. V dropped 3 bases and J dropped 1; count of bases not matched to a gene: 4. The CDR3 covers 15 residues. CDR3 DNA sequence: TGCGCCAGCAGCCACAGACAGGGCGGCACAGATACGCAGTATTTT. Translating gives CASSHRQGGTDTQYF.

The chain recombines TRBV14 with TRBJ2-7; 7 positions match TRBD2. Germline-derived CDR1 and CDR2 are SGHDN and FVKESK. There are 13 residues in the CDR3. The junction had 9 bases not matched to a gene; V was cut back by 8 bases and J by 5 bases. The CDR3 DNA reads TGTGCCAGCGCCCCCGCGAGCGGGAACGAGCAGTACTTC. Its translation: CASAPASGNEQYF.

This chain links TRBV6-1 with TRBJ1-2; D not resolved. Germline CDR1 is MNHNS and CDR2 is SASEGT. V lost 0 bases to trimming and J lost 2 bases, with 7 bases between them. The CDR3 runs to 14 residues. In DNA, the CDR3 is TGTGCCAGCAGTGAAGCTAGTCGGAACTATGGCTACACCTTC. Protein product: CASSEASRNYGYTF.

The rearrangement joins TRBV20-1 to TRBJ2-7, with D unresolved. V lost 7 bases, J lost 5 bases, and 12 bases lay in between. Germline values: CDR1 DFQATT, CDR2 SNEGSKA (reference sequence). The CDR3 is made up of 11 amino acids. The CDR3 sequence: CSVPRGDEQYF. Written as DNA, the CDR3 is TGCAGTGTCCCCCGCGGTGACGAGCAGTACTTC.

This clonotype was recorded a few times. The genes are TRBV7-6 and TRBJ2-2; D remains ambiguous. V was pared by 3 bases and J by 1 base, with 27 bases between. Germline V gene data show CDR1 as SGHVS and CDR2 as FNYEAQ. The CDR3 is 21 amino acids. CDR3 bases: TGTGCCAGCAGCTTTTCACCCAGGACGCGGCCCAACCTTTTGAACACCGGGGAGCTGTTTTTT. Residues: CASSFSPRTRPNLLNTGELFF.

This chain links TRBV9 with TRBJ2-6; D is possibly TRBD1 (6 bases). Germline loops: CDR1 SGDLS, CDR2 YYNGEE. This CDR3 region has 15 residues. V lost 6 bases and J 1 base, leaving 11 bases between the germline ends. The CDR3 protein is CASTIGTSGANVLTF. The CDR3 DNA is TGTGCCAGCACCATCGGGACATCTGGGGCCAACGTCCTGACTTTC.

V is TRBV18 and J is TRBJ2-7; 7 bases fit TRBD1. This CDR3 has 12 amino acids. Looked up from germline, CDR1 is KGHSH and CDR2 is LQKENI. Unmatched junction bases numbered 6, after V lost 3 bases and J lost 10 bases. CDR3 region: CASSPPDRQQYF. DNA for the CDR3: TGTGCCAGCTCACCCCCGGACAGGCAACAGTACTTC.

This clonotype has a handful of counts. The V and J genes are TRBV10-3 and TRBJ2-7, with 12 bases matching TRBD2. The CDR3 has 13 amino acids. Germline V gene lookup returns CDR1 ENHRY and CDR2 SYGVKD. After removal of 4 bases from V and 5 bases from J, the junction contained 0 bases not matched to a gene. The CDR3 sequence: CAISGTSGNEQYF. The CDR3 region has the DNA TGTGCCATCAGTGGGACTAGCGGGAACGAGCAGTACTTC.

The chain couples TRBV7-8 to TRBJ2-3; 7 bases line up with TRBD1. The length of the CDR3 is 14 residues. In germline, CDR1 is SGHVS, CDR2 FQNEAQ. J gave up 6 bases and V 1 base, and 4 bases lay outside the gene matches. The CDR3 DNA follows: TGTGCCAGCAGCTTAGGACAGGGTATGGATACGCAGTATTTT. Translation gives CASSLGQGMDTQYF.

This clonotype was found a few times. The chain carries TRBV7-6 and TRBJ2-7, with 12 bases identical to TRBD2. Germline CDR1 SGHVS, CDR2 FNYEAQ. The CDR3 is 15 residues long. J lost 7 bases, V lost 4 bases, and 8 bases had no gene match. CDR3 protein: CASSSRLAGAIEQYF. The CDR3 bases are TGTGCCAGCAGCTCACGACTAGCGGGAGCGATTGAGCAGTACTTC.

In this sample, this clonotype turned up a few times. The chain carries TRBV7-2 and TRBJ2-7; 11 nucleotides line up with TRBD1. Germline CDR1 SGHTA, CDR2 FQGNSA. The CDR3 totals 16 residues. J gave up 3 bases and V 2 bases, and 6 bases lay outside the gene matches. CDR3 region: CASSLRPGTGGYEQYF. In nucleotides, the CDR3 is TGTGCCAGCAGCTTAAGACCCGGGACAGGGGGCTACGAGCAGTACTTC.

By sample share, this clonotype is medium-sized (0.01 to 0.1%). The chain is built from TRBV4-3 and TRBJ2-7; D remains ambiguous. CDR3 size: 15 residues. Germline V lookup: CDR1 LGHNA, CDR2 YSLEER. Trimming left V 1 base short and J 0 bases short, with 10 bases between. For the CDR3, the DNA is TGCGCCAGCAGCCAAGTTGCGGATTTCTCCTACGAGCAGTACTTC. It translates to CASSQVADFSYEQYF.

The CDR3 here is CSAAMTSPLTDTQYF. The CDR3 bases are TGCAGTGCTGCCATGACTAGCCCCCTCACAGATACGCAGTATTTT. The rearrangement joins TRBV20-1 to TRBJ2-3, with 7 bases matching TRBD2. Germline-derived CDR1 and CDR2 are DFQATT and SNEGSKA (reference sequence). This CDR3 is built from 15 residues. V shed 5 bases, J shed 2 bases, and the junction held 10 bases outside the gene matches.

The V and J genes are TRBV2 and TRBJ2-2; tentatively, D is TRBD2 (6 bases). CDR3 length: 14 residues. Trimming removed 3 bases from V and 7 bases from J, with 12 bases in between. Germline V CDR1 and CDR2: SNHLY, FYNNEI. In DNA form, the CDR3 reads TGTGCCAGCAGTGAGAGGTTCGGGGGCGGGGAGCTGTTTTTT. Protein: CASSERFGGGELFF.